This TCR beta chain was obtained from a study of regulatory T cells in long-lasting Graves disease. About the research overall: The term persistent Graves' disease signified upward of 5 years on antithyroid drugs with positive TSH receptor antibodies.

The CDR3 is made up of 13 amino acids. From germline, CDR1 is LGHDT and CDR2 YNNKEL (reference sequence). In the case of this clonotype: Its antigen is as yet unknown. An end of the junction differs from the germline gene, which may be a read error.

Stated time point: persistent/refractory GD, antithyroid drugs over 5 years with positive TRAb. TCR sequences were obtained from RNA taken from PBMCs. EDTA tubes held roughly 9.9 milliliters of peripheral blood from each patient. HTBI primers from iRepertoire and Arm-PCR of CDR3 regions yielded the TCR beta libraries. TCRdb re-derived calls from the multiplex PCR reads in MiXCR, one entry per CDR3 protein. This sample has roughly 700,000 distinct CDR3 sequences, with about 32% found just once. Study findings and constraints: Newly diagnosed Graves' patients exceeded persistent ones in TCR diversity.

This clonotype was obtained from a female donor with Graves disease. This specimen consisted of peripheral blood mononuclear cells (PBMCs), obtained when the disease was refractory, from a patient treated with antithyroid drugs. The chain couples TRBV3-1 to TRBJ1-2; possible D gene TRBD1, 5 bases. CDR3 in DNA: TGTGCCATCAGCCACAACCGACAGTCTGGCTACACCTTC. Protein sequence: CAISHNRQSGYTF.